This T cell receptor (beta chain) was sequenced for a study of T-cell memory formation after mild COVID-19. General study results and limits: Mainly CM and EM harbored the contracting CD4+ clones; mainly EMRA harbored the CD8+ ones. Memory cells collected pre-infection included some clones that later responded, suggesting cross-reactive memory joined.

This clonotype has a handful of counts. Its antigen is unknown. TCR alpha and TCR beta cDNA libraries carrying sample barcodes and UMIs came from 5'RACE with constant-segment primers. TCRdb reanalysed the 5' RACE reads using MiXCR and keeps one entry per CDR3 protein. The table shows 200,000 to 300,000 distinct CDR3 sequences, with around a tenth occurring only once. This CDR3 region has 16 residues. Germline V lookup: CDR1 SGHAT, CDR2 FQNNGV. V was shortened by 5 bases and J by 5 bases, with 19 bases between the two germline ends. The chain couples TRBV11-2 to TRBJ2-1, with D tentatively TRBD2 (7 bases). What was sequenced was PBMCs or a T cell subset sorted from them (not recorded which). The clonotype was recovered from a young man who had mild COVID-19 (a few samples of this study predate the infection). Cell type and time point are not known. The CDR3 DNA is TGTGCCAGCAGCCTAGGCCGGCGGGGGCGCGACAATGAGCAGTTCTTC. Translation gives CASSLGRRGRDNEQFF.